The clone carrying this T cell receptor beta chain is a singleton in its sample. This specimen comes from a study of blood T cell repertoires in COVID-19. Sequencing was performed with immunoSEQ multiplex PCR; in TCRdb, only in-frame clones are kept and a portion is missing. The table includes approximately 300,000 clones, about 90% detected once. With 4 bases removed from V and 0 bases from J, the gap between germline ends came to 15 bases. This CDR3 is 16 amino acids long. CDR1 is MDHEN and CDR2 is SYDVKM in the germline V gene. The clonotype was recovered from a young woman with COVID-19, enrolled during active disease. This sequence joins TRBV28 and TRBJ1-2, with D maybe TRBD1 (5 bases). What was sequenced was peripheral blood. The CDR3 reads CASSWGGSSSNYGYTF. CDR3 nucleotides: TGTGCCAGCAGTTGGGGGGGATCGTCCTCTAACTATGGCTACACCTTC.